This T cell receptor beta chain was identified during a study of OX40 agonist ivuxolimab in advanced cancers. In terms of the full investigation: Ivuxolimab was a fully human IgG2 agonistic monoclonal antibody targeting the costimulatory receptor OX40 (CD134). Intravenous ivuxolimab was administered to patients every 2 weeks at six dose levels: 0.01, 0.1, 0.3, 1.5, 3 and 10 mg/kg. Among the roughly 52 dose-escalation patients, around 19 had hepatocellular carcinoma, 15 or so melanoma, 9 renal cell carcinoma and 9 head and neck cancer. The dose-escalation cohort was roughly 87% male with a mean age of around 62 years, ranging from 23 to 79. Patients were allowed to have had prior anti-PD-1, anti-PD-L1 or anti-CTLA-4 therapy, and approximately 41% of the dose-escalation patients had previously received checkpoint inhibitors. Three dose-escalation patients achieved partial responses, one with hepatocellular carcinoma and two with cutaneous melanoma. Peripheral TCRbeta sequencing was intended to test whether TCR sequence diversity was altered and clonal T-cell expansion was caused by ivuxolimab. The monotherapy dose-escalation portion (N of about 57 patients) of the phase I ivuxolimab trial is reported in the paper.

Here is what the overall study found, with its caveats: The antigen specificity of the peripheral T cells that underwent clonal expansion was not determined. At doses of 0.1 to 3.0 mg/kg, clonal expansion of both CD4+ and CD8+ T cells in blood was seen between baseline and week 6. On average, CD8+ T cells showed more expanded clones than CD4+ T cells after ivuxolimab. Partial responders in the 0.1-3.0 mg/kg groups had among the lowest normalized peripheral clonal expansion, especially among CD8+ T cells. Low levels of normalized T-cell clonal expansion were also shown by some nonresponding patients.

Patients with a history of autoimmune disease or receiving systemic immunosuppression were excluded from the trial. In every dose cohort, peripheral blood was drawn for TCR sequencing at baseline, cycle 4 day 1, and cycle 7 day 1. The samples were drawn from a first-in-human, open-label, multicenter phase I dose-escalation trial of ivuxolimab. The trial enrolled adults with locally advanced or metastatic head and neck squamous cell, hepatocellular, melanoma or renal cell carcinoma. CD4+ and CD8+ T cells were sorted separately from peripheral blood before TCR sequencing. This clone occurred once. What antigen it recognizes has not been identified. No clone much larger than this one lies a single base away; base qualities are absent. Counted from cysteine to phenylalanine, this CDR3 has 18 amino acids. The CDR3 DNA has 54 bases and is translated from base 1. Trimming takes 5 bases off V and 0 bases off J; junction bases not matched to a gene: 12. CDR1 SEHNR and CDR2 FQNEAQ are derived from the germline V gene (reference sequence).

Genomic DNA was extracted from sorted cells for sequencing of the TCRbeta CDR3 region. TCRbeta CDR3 regions were sequenced using the immunoSEQ Assay. TCRdb limited this immuneACCESS table to in-frame rearrangements with V and J called. A share of clones is missing; checked studies link under half to unresolved V genes, and the rest is unexplained. For this sample there are approximately 74,000 clones; just over 90% appear just once. The ten largest account for 0.3% of the sample. This clonotype was obtained from an adult with an advanced solid tumor such as melanoma, head and neck, liver or kidney cancer. The sequences come from CD4+ or CD8+ T cells sorted from blood, collected in a trial of the OX40 agonist ivuxolimab. The receptor chain draws on TRBV7-9 and TRBJ2-3, with 9 junctional bases fitting TRBD1. The CDR3 loop reads CASSPGGGTGISTDTQYF. Read as DNA, the sequence is TGTGCCAGCAGCCCCGGGGGTGGGACAGGGATAAGCACAGATACGCAGTATTTT.